These T cell receptor beta chains were read from a single sample in a study of T-cell memory formation after mild COVID-19. TCRdb fed the 5' RACE reads into MiXCR, producing one record per CDR3 protein. The table records about 100,000 distinct CDR3 sequences, over 8.5% of them present only once. Sequencing input: PBMCs or a T cell subset sorted from them (not recorded which). These receptors were obtained from a man between 18 and 29 years old who had mild COVID-19 (a few samples of this study predate the infection). Cell type and time point are not known. The CDR3 runs from the conserved cysteine through the conserved F or W. Each record gives: CDR3 protein, clone size, V gene, J gene. Not all rows give a size; the values are once, few, many and, for expanded clones, a class.

CDR3aa: CASSEVVGGSYNEQFF
abundance: few
v_gene: TRBV2
j_gene: TRBJ2-1

CDR3aa: CASSLITSGTDTQYF
abundance: .
v_gene: TRBV5-5
j_gene: TRBJ2-3

CDR3aa: CASSSPGQPSGANVLTF
abundance: few
v_gene: TRBV7-6
j_gene: TRBJ2-6

CDR3aa: CASSLRTGNGNEQFF
abundance: .
v_gene: TRBV5-1
j_gene: TRBJ2-1

CDR3aa: CASSSTSGYQETQYF
abundance: .
v_gene: TRBV27
j_gene: TRBJ2-5

CDR3aa: CASSESYGQMNTEAFF
abundance: .
v_gene: TRBV25-1
j_gene: TRBJ1-1

CDR3aa: CASSLGVGADTQYF
abundance: .
v_gene: TRBV7-9
j_gene: TRBJ2-3

CDR3aa: CASSYLDETQYF
abundance: few
v_gene: TRBV6-6
j_gene: TRBJ2-5

CDR3aa: CASRNQIKAGTGLVNTEAFF
abundance: few
v_gene: TRBV6-2/TRBV6-3
j_gene: TRBJ1-1

CDR3aa: CASSWTSGVGDTQYF
abundance: few
v_gene: TRBV7-2
j_gene: TRBJ2-3

CDR3aa: CASSYEGVVSNQPQHF
abundance: .
v_gene: TRBV11-1
j_gene: TRBJ1-5

CDR3aa: CASRTGGGYTF
abundance: few
v_gene: TRBV6-5
j_gene: TRBJ1-2

CDR3aa: CASMGSGATYNEQFF
abundance: few
v_gene: TRBV21-1
j_gene: TRBJ2-1

CDR3aa: CASSLYGQGAGELFF
abundance: few
v_gene: TRBV5-1
j_gene: TRBJ2-2

CDR3aa: CASSLGIQDNYGYTF
abundance: few
v_gene: TRBV12-3/TRBV12-4
j_gene: TRBJ1-2

CDR3aa: CASSEAPGLPQETQYF
abundance: .
v_gene: TRBV6-1
j_gene: TRBJ2-5

CDR3aa: CASSSGTSYEQYF
abundance: many
v_gene: TRBV6-5
j_gene: TRBJ2-7

CDR3aa: CATSRDQGSNQPQHF
abundance: few
v_gene: TRBV15
j_gene: TRBJ1-5

CDR3aa: CASGLVEDRADMETQYF
abundance: .
v_gene: TRBV12-5
j_gene: TRBJ2-5

CDR3aa: CASSMGQGSTLHF
abundance: few
v_gene: TRBV19
j_gene: TRBJ1-6

CDR3aa: CASSYSTPTGDTQYF
abundance: few
v_gene: TRBV6-5
j_gene: TRBJ2-3

CDR3aa: CASSSGVSNQPQHF
abundance: few
v_gene: TRBV28
j_gene: TRBJ1-5

CDR3aa: CASGFLSGANGELFF
abundance: few
v_gene: TRBV12-5
j_gene: TRBJ2-2

CDR3aa: CASSLLSRYDSPTDTQYF
abundance: .
v_gene: TRBV12-3/TRBV12-4
j_gene: TRBJ2-3

CDR3aa: CASTSEWTTNEKLFF
abundance: .
v_gene: TRBV10-2
j_gene: TRBJ1-4

CDR3aa: CASSQLTGGLTEAFF
abundance: .
v_gene: TRBV4-1
j_gene: TRBJ1-1

CDR3aa: CAISESGLGEQFF
abundance: .
v_gene: TRBV10-3
j_gene: TRBJ2-1

CDR3aa: CASSYPSGAGTEAFF
abundance: .
v_gene: TRBV6-5
j_gene: TRBJ1-1

CDR3aa: CASSQLAGETDTQYF
abundance: .
v_gene: TRBV12-3/TRBV12-4
j_gene: TRBJ2-3

CDR3aa: CASSFPQVGSENTEAFF
abundance: few
v_gene: TRBV7-9
j_gene: TRBJ1-1